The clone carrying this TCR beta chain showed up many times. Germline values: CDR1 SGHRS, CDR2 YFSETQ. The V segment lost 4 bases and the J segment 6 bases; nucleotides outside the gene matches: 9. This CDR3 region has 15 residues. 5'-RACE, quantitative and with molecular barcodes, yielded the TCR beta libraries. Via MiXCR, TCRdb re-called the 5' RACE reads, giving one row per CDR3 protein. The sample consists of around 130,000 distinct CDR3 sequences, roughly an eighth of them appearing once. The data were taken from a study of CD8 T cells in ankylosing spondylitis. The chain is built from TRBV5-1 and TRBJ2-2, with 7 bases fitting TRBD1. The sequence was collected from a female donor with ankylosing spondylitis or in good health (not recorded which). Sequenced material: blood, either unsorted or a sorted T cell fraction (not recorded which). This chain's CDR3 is CASSQNRGGSGELFF. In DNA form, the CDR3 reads TGCGCCAGCAGCCAAAACAGGGGCGGATCCGGGGAGCTGTTTTTT.